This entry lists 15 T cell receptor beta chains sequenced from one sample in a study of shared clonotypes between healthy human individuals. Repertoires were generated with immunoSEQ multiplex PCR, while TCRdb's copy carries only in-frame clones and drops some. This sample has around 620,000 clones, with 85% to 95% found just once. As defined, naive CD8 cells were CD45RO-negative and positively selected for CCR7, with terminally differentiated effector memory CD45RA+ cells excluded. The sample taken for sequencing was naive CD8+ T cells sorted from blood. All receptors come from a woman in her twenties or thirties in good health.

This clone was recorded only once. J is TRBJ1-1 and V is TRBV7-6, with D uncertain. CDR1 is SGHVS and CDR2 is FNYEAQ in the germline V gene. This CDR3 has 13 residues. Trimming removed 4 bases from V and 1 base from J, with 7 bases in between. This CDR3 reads CASSSTTNTEAFF. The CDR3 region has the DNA TGTGCCAGCAGCTCAACTACGAACACTGAAGCTTTCTTT.

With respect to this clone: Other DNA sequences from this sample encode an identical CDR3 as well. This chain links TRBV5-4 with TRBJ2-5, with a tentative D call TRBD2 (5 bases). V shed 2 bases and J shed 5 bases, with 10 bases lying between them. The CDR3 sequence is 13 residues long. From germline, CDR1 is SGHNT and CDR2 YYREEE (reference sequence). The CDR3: CASSLVASETQYF. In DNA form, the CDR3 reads TGTGCCAGCAGCTTAGTAGCGTCGGAGACCCAGTACTTC.

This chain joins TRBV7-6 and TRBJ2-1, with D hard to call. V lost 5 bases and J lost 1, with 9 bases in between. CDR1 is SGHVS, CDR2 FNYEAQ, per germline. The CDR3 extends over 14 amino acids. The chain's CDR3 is CASSREESYNEQFF. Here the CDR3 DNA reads TGTGCCAGCAGCCGAGAGGAGTCCTACAATGAGCAGTTCTTC.

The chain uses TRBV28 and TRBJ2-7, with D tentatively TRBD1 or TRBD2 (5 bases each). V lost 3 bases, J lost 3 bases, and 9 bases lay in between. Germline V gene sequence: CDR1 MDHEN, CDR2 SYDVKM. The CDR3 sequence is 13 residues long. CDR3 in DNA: TGTGCCAGCAGTTTGGGGGACGTCTACGAGCAGTACTTC. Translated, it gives CASSLGDVYEQYF.

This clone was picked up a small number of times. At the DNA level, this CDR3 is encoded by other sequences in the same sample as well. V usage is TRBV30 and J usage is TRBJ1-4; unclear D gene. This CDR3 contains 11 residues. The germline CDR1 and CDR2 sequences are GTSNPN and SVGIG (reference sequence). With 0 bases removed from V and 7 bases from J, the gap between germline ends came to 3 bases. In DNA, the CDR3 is TGTGCCTGGAGTGTAGGTGAAAAACTGTTTTTT. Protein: CAWSVGEKLFF.

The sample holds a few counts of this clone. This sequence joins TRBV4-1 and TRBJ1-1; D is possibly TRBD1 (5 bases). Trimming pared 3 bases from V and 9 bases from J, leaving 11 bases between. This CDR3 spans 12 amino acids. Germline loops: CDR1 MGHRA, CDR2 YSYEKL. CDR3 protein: CASSHPGLKAFF. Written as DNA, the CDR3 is TGCGCCAGCAGCCATCCGGGACTCAAAGCTTTCTTT.

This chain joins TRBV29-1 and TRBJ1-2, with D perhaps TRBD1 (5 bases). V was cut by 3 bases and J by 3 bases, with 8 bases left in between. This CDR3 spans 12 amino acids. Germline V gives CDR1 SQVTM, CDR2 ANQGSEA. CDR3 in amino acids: CSVETGDYGYTF. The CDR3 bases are TGCAGCGTTGAGACGGGGGACTATGGCTACACCTTC.

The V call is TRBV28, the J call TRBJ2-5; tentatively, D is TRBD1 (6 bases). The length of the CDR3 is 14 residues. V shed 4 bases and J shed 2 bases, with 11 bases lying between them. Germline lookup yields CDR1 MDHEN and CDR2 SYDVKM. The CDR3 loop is CASSYGTTQETQYF. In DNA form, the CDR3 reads TGTGCCAGCAGTTACGGGACAACTCAAGAGACCCAGTACTTC.

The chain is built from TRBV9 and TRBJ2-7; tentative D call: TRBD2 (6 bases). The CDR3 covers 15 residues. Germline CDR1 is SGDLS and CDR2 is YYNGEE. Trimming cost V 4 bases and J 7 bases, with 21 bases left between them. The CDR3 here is CASSPLPLAFWEQYF. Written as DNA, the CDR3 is TGTGCCAGCAGCCCCCTTCCACTAGCATTCTGGGAGCAGTACTTC.

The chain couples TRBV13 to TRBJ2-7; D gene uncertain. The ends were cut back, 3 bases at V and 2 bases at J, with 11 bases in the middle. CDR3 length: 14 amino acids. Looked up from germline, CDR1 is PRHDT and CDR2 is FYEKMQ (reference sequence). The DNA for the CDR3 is TGTGCCAGCAGCTTGGCAGGAGAAACCTACGAGCAGTACTTC. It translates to CASSLAGETYEQYF.

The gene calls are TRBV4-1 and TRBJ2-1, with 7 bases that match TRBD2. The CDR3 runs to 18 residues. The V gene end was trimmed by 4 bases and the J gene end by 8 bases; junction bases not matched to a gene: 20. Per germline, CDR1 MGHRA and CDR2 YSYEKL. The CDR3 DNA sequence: TGCGCCAGCAGCCCCCGGGGAGGAGGGAGGGCACTTTCGGATGAGCAGTTCTTC. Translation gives CASSPRGGGRALSDEQFF.

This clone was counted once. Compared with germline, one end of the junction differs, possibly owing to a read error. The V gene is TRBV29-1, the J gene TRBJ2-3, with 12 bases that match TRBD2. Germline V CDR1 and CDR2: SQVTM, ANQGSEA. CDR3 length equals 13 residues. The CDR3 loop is CSLGLAGTDTQYF. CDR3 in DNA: TGTAGCCTTGGACTAGCGGGAACAGATACGCAGTATTTT.

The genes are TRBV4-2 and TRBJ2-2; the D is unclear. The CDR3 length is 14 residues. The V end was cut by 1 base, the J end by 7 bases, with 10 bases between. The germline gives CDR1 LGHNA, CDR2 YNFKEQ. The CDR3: CASSQAATVGELFF. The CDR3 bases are TGTGCCAGCAGCCAAGCTGCGACGGTCGGGGAGCTGTTTTTT.

In DNA, the CDR3 is TGTGCCTGGAGTGTGCCAAATTGGACCGGGGAGCTGTTTTTT. Translating it yields CAWSVPNWTGELFF. The chain is built from TRBV30 and TRBJ2-2, with no clear D. This CDR3 has 14 amino acids. V lost 0 bases to trimming and J lost 5 bases, with 10 bases between them. CDR1 is GTSNPN, CDR2 SVGIG, per germline (reference sequence).

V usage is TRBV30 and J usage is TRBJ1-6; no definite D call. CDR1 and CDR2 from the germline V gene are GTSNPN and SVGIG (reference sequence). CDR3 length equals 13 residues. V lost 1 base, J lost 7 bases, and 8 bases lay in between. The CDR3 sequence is CAWSDIGNSPLHF. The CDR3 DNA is TGTGCCTGGAGTGATATAGGGAATTCACCCCTCCACTTT.